Listed below are T cell receptor beta chains from one sample, sequenced in a study of vaccination and CD4 T cells after COVID-19. Their antigens remain unidentified. TCRdb independently ran MiXCR on the PCR reads; one entry per CDR3 protein. The sample lists approximately 2,800 distinct CDR3 sequences, 77% occurring once. Input material: CD4+ T cells from blood, cultured in vitro. The receptors originated from a human donor who had recovered from COVID-19. Both conserved end residues are part of each CDR3. The order of the fields is clone size, J gene, D gene, V gene, CDR3 protein, CDR3 DNA. A D gene is named only where the DNA matches it firmly. Clone sizes are given selectively: once, few, many, or a class where the clone is expanded.

.,TRBJ1-5,TRBD1,TRBV7-2,CASSRGQGAGQPQHF,TGTGCCAGCAGTCGAGGACAGGGGGCTGGGCAGCCCCAGCATTTT
.,TRBJ1-3,TRBD1,TRBV19,CASRTSGTGGNTIYF,TGTGCCAGTAGGACATCGGGGACAGGAGGAAACACCATATATTTT
few,TRBJ2-5,.,TRBV18,CASSPGLPRQTQYF,TGTGCCAGCTCACCCGGACTGCCAAGGCAGACCCAGTACTTC
.,TRBJ2-7,.,TRBV7-9,CASSLRDTRVTSEQYF,TGTGCCAGCAGCCTTAGAGACACAAGGGTGACGAGCGAGCAGTACTTC
.,TRBJ1-5,TRBD1,TRBV20-1,CSAVQGGNQPQHF,TGCAGTGCGGTGCAGGGGGGCAATCAGCCCCAGCATTTT
.,TRBJ1-2,TRBD1,TRBV12-3/TRBV12-4,CASRLRTGGIGYTF,TGTGCCAGCAGGTTACGGACAGGGGGCATTGGCTACACCTTC
few,TRBJ1-1,.,TRBV24-1,CATSDQTRGTEAFF,TGTGCCACCAGTGACCAAACGCGGGGTACTGAAGCTTTCTTT
.,TRBJ1-1,TRBD1,TRBV7-9,CASSLGDRGYTEAFF,TGTGCCAGCAGCTTGGGGGACAGAGGGTACACTGAAGCTTTCTTT
.,TRBJ1-1,.,TRBV12-3/TRBV12-4,CASSLAEETEAFF,TGTGCCAGCAGTTTAGCGGAGGAAACTGAAGCTTTCTTT
medium-sized,TRBJ2-2,.,TRBV6-4,CASSARTVPNTGELFF,TGTGCCAGCAGTGCCAGGACAGTCCCGAACACCGGGGAGCTGTTTTTT
.,TRBJ1-1,.,TRBV12-5,CASGLVPRSNTEAFF,TGTGCTAGTGGTTTGGTACCTAGGTCTAACACTGAAGCTTTCTTT
.,TRBJ1-5,TRBD1,TRBV20-1,CSAHLPGQGYDQPQHF,TGCAGTGCTCACCTCCCGGGACAGGGTTATGATCAGCCCCAGCATTTT
.,TRBJ2-2,TRBD1,TRBV30,CAWSVRGLDTGELFF,TGTGCCTGGAGTGTCAGGGGGCTGGACACCGGGGAGCTGTTTTTT
.,TRBJ2-7,.,TRBV27,CASSFRGISYEQYF,TGTGCCAGCAGTTTCCGAGGGATTTCCTACGAGCAGTACTTC
large,TRBJ1-1,.,TRBV20-1,CSARPGSINTEAFF,TGCAGTGCTAGACCCGGCTCCATCAACACTGAAGCTTTCTTT
.,TRBJ1-1,.,TRBV5-1,CASSLTGNTEAFF,TGCGCCAGCAGCTTGACAGGGAACACTGAAGCTTTCTTT
.,TRBJ1-1,.,TRBV7-2,CASSLLPGTEAFF,TGTGCCAGCAGCTTATTGCCCGGCACTGAAGCTTTCTTT
.,TRBJ2-4,.,TRBV5-1,CASMGWGTENIQYF,TGCGCCAGCATGGGATGGGGGACCGAAAACATTCAGTACTTC
.,TRBJ2-7,TRBD1,TRBV9,CASSVEVGQVGEQYF,TGTGCCAGCAGCGTAGAAGTAGGACAGGTCGGCGAGCAGTACTTC
.,TRBJ2-7,.,TRBV5-5,CASSLGDTYYYEQYF,TGTGCCAGCAGCTTGGGGGATACTTATTACTACGAGCAGTACTTC
.,TRBJ1-1,.,TRBV7-9,CASSPGPKSEAFF,TGTGCCAGCAGCCCGGGACCTAAGTCTGAAGCTTTCTTT
.,TRBJ1-1,.,TRBV19,CASSFRRLEAFF,TGTGCCAGTAGTTTCAGACGCCTTGAAGCTTTCTTT